This TCR beta chain originates from a study of early T cells in non-severe SARS-CoV-2 infection. The TCR library protocol was used to attach unique molecular identifiers. These identifiers were attached to individual cDNA molecules. TCRdb re-called the 5' RACE reads with MiXCR, one entry per CDR3 protein. The sample contains about 59,000 distinct CDR3 sequences, about 13% of which appear only once. Germline V CDR1 and CDR2: SGHRS, YFSETQ. Trimming took 4 bases from V and 3 from J; bases not matched to a gene: 8. The CDR3 has 18 residues. In its sample, this clonotype was seen a few times. Sequenced here: whole blood, sampled at baseline. This clonotype was sampled from an adult who was a healthcare worker with PCR-confirmed SARS-CoV-2 infection or an uninfected control (not recorded which). The chain carries TRBV5-1 and TRBJ1-6; the match to TRBD1 covers 12 bases. The CDR3 DNA reads TGCGCCAGCAGCAGAGCCGGGACAGGGGGCGGCTATAATTCACCCCTCCACTTT. It is translated as CASSRAGTGGGYNSPLHF.